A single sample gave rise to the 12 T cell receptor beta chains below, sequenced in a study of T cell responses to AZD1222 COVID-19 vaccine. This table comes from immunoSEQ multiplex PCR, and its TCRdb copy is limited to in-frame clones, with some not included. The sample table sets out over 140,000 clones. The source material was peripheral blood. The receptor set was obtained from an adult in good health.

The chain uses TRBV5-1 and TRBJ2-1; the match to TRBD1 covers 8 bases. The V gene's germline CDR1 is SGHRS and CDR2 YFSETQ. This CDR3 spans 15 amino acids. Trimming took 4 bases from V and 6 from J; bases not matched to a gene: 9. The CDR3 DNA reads TGCGCCAGCAGCATACCAGGGGGCGCCCTCAATGAGCAGTTCTTC. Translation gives CASSIPGGALNEQFF.

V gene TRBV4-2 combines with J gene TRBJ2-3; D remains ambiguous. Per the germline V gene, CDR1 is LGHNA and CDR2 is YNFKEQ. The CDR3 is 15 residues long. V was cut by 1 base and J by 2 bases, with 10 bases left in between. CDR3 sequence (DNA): TGTGCCAGCAGCCAAGCCCCACAGACCACAGATACGCAGTATTTT. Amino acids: CASSQAPQTTDTQYF.

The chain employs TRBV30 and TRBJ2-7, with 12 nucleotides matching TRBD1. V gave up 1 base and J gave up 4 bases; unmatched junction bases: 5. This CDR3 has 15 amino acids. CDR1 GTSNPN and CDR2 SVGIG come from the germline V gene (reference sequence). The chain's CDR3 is CAWSDPGQGAYEQYF. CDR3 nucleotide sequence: TGTGCCTGGAGTGATCCGGGACAGGGGGCATACGAGCAGTACTTC. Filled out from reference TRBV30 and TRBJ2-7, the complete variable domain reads SQTIHQWPATLVQPVGSPLSLECTVEGTSNPNLYWYRQAAGRGLQLLFYSVGIGQISSEVPQNLSASRPQDRQFILSSKKLLLSDSGFYLCAWSDPGQGAYEQYFGPGTRLTVT.

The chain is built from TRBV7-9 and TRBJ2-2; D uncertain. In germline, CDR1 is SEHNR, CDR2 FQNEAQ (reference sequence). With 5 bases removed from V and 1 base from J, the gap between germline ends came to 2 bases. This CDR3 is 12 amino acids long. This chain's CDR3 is CASSLNTGELFF. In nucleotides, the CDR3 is TGTGCCAGCAGCCTGAACACCGGGGAGCTGTTTTTT.

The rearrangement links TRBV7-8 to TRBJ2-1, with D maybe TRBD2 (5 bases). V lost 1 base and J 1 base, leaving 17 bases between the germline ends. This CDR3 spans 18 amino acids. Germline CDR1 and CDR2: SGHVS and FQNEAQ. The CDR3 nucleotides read TGTGCCAGCAGCTTAGTAGGATTGGGCGCGGGTTCCTACAATGAGCAGTTCTTC. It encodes CASSLVGLGAGSYNEQFF.

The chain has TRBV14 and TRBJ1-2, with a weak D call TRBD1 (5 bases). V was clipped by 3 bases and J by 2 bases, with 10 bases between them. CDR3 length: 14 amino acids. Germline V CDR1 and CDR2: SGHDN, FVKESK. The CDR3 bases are TGTGCCAGCAGCCACTCTGGGACGAACTATGGCTACACCTTC. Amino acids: CASSHSGTNYGYTF.

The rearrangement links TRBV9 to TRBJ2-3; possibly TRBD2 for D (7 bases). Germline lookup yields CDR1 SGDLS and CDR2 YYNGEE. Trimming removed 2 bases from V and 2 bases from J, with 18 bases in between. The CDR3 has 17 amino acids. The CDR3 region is CASSVQFGGLPTDTQYF. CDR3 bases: TGTGCCAGCAGCGTTCAGTTCGGGGGGCTGCCCACAGATACGCAGTATTTT.

Here the CDR3 reads CASSPTPGGTGELFF. The CDR3 coding sequence is TGTGCCAGCTCACCGACTCCGGGGGGCACCGGGGAGCTGTTTTTT. The genes are TRBV18 and TRBJ2-2, with 7 bases that match TRBD2. V shed 3 bases, J shed 4 bases, and the junction held 5 bases outside the gene matches. This CDR3 comprises 15 residues. Germline lookup yields CDR1 KGHSH and CDR2 LQKENI.

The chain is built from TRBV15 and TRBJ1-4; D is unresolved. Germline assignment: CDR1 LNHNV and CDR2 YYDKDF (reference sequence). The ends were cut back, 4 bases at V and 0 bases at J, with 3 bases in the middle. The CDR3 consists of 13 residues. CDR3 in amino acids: CATSTSTNEKLFF. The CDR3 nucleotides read TGTGCCACCAGCACGTCAACTAATGAAAAACTGTTTTTT.

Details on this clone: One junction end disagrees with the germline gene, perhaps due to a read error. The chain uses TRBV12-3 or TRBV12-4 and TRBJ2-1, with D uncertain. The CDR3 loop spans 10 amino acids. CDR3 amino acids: CASSLNGQFF. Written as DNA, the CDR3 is TGTGCCAGCAGCCTTAATGGGCAGTTCTTC.

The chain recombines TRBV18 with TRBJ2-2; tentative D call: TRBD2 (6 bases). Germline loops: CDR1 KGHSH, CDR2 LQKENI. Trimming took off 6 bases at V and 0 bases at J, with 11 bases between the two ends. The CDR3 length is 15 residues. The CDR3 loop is CASSQAGSNTGELFF. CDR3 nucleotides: TGTGCCAGCTCTCAAGCGGGTTCGAACACCGGGGAGCTGTTTTTT.

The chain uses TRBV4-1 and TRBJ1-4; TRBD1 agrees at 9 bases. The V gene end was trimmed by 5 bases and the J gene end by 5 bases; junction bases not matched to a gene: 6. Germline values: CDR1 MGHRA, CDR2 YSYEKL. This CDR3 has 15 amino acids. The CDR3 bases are TGCGCCAGCAGCTTCCGGGACAGGGAAAATGAAAAACTGTTTTTT. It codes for CASSFRDRENEKLFF.